The 25 T cell receptor beta chains listed next were all sequenced from one sample in a study of blood T cell repertoires in COVID-19. TCRdb's table, derived via immunoSEQ multiplex PCR, lists solely in-frame clones and lacks some. Of about 110,000 clones detected, about 85% appear once; the ten largest clones hold around 4.5%. The sample consisted of peripheral blood. Receptor source: a man aged 50-60 years with acute or convalescent COVID-19.

The CDR3 coding sequence is TGTGCCAGCAGTTTAGCGGGTAACTATGGCTACACCTTC. This gives the protein CASSLAGNYGYTF. The J gene is TRBJ1-2, the V gene TRBV27; D ambiguous. Per germline, CDR1 MNHEY and CDR2 SMNVEV (reference sequence). The length of the CDR3 is 13 residues. The V gene lost 2 bases and the J gene lost 1 base, with 5 bases spanning the gap.

The CDR3 spells CASSALVGGKNIQYF. The CDR3 nucleotides are TGTGCCAGCAGCGCCCTCGTCGGCGGAAAAAACATTCAGTACTTC. The chain links TRBV13 to TRBJ2-4; D is unresolved. Trimming took off 5 bases at V and 4 bases at J, with 15 bases between the two ends. CDR3 length: 15 residues. The germline CDR1 and CDR2 sequences are PRHDT and FYEKMQ (reference sequence).

This sequence joins TRBV5-4 and TRBJ2-5; TRBD1 matches at 12 bases. The V gene end was trimmed by 3 bases and the J gene end by 1 base; junction bases not matched to a gene: 1. The CDR3 is 15 amino acids. CDR1 is SGHNT and CDR2 is YYREEE in the germline V gene (reference sequence). CDR3 sequence: CASSWGQGAQETQYF. The CDR3 DNA is TGTGCCAGCAGCTGGGGACAGGGGGCCCAAGAGACCCAGTACTTC.

For this clone: The sample holds other DNA sequences that translate to the same CDR3. This chain uses TRBV12-3 or TRBV12-4 with TRBJ2-7, with no clear D. This CDR3 is 11 amino acids long. V lost 5 bases and J lost 1, with 3 bases in between. The CDR3 DNA is TGTGCCAGCAGTCCTTCCTACGAGCAGTACTTC. Protein: CASSPSYEQYF.

The chain carries TRBV7-9 and TRBJ2-7, with 8 bases identical to TRBD2. This CDR3 contains 14 residues. Germline V gene lookup returns CDR1 SEHNR and CDR2 FQNEAQ (reference sequence). After removal of 1 base from V and 5 bases from J, the junction contained 4 bases not matched to a gene. This CDR3 reads CASSLEAGGNEQYF. The DNA of the CDR3 is TGTGCCAGCAGCTTAGAGGCGGGAGGCAACGAGCAGTACTTC. Using reference TRBV7-9 and TRBJ2-7 for the parts outside the CDR3, the full variable domain is DTGVSQNPRHKITKRGQNVTFRCDPISEHNRLYWYRQTLGQGPEFLTYFQNEAQLEKSRLLSDRFSAERPKGSFSTLEIQRTEQGDSAMYLCASSLEAGGNEQYFGPGTRLTVT.

This clone has only one observation. The chain combines TRBV29-1 with TRBJ1-2; the match to TRBD1 covers 7 bases. J was trimmed by 5 bases and V by 1 base; bases with no gene match: 7. Germline-derived CDR1 and CDR2 are SQVTM and ANQGSEA. The CDR3 totals 14 residues. This chain's CDR3 is CSVEVQTGWYGYTF. In DNA, the CDR3 is TGCAGCGTTGAAGTCCAGACAGGGTGGTATGGCTACACCTTC.

The chain couples TRBV6-5 to TRBJ2-5, with 16 bases matching TRBD2. Germline values: CDR1 MNHEY, CDR2 SVGAGI. V lost 6 bases and J lost 9; bases outside the gene matches: 7. This CDR3 spans 15 amino acids. CDR3 amino acids: CASSSGTSGRVAQYF. CDR3 bases: TGTGCCAGCAGCTCCGGGACTAGCGGGAGGGTGGCCCAGTACTTC.

The J gene is TRBJ2-2, the V gene TRBV5-1; TRBD2 agrees at 8 bases. The CDR3 runs 17 residues. The V gene's germline CDR1 is SGHRS and CDR2 YFSETQ. J gave up 4 bases and V 1 base, and 9 bases lay outside the gene matches. The CDR3 region has the DNA TGCGCCAGCAGCTTGCGGCCGGAGCGGGAGATCACCGGGGAGCTGTTTTTT. This translates into CASSLRPEREITGELFF.

The V call is TRBV9, the J call TRBJ2-2; the match to TRBD2 covers 7 bases. CDR3 length: 17 residues. The germline gives CDR1 SGDLS, CDR2 YYNGEE. Trimming took 3 bases from V and 6 from J; bases not matched to a gene: 14. The CDR3 DNA is TGTGCCAGCAGCGAGCACCTCCCCCGGGGGGATTCCGGGGAGCTGTTTTTT. Translated, it gives CASSEHLPRGDSGELFF.

The V gene is TRBV15, the J gene TRBJ2-3; possibly TRBD2 for D (5 bases). The CDR3 loop spans 15 amino acids. Germline CDR1 reads LNHNV; CDR2 reads YYDKDF (reference sequence). V lost 8 bases and J 1 base, leaving 16 bases between the germline ends. The CDR3 region is CATARSLEGTDTQYF. The CDR3 nucleotides read TGTGCCACCGCGAGGTCGTTGGAGGGCACAGATACGCAGTATTTT.

The CDR3 sequence is CAWDRTRNTEAFF. The CDR3 coding sequence is TGTGCCTGGGATAGGACAAGAAACACTGAAGCTTTCTTT. This chain connects TRBV30 to TRBJ1-1; TRBD1 is a possible D gene (5 bases). This CDR3 is 13 amino acids long. Germline V gene sequence: CDR1 GTSNPN, CDR2 SVGIG (reference sequence). Trimming cost V 5 bases and J 2 bases, with 12 bases left between them. Combining the CDR3 with reference TRBV30 and TRBJ1-1 gives the whole variable domain SQTIHQWPATLVQPVGSPLSLECTVEGTSNPNLYWYRQAAGRGLQLLFYSVGIGQISSEVPQNLSASRPQDRQFILSSKKLLLSDSGFYLCAWDRTRNTEAFFGQGTRLTVV.

The chain has TRBV29-1 and TRBJ2-7, with D perhaps TRBD1 (5 bases). Trimming stripped 3 bases from V and 2 bases from J, with 17 bases between. There are 15 residues in the CDR3. Germline lookup yields CDR1 SQVTM and CDR2 ANQGSEA. CDR3 nucleotides: TGCAGCGTTGAGTCCGGTTTAGACAGAACCTACGAGCAGTACTTC. Encoded protein: CSVESGLDRTYEQYF.

CDR3 coding DNA: TGTGCCAGCAGCTTTAGACAGGGTTCCACCGGGGAGCTGTTTTTT. Translating gives CASSFRQGSTGELFF. J is TRBJ2-2 and V is TRBV5-5; TRBD1 matches 7 bases. CDR3 length equals 15 residues. Germline lookup yields CDR1 SGHKS and CDR2 YYEKEE (reference sequence). V dropped 2 bases and J dropped 4; count of bases not matched to a gene: 5.

Comments on this clone: The junction does not match germline at one end; this may be a read error. Different DNA sequences within this sample yield the same CDR3. The chain carries TRBV19 and TRBJ1-3; D not certain. The CDR3 covers 15 residues. The germline V gene has CDR1 LNHDA and CDR2 SQIVND (reference sequence). This CDR3 reads CASKHGAHSGNTIYF. The CDR3 region has the DNA TGCGCCAGTAAACACGGAGCCCACTCTGGAAACACCATATATTTT.

The J gene is TRBJ1-5, the V gene TRBV28; D is uncertain. Germline CDR1 MDHEN, CDR2 SYDVKM. The CDR3 covers 13 residues. V lost 3 bases and J 5 bases, leaving 8 bases between the germline ends. CDR3 loop: CASSFPGYQPQHF. The CDR3 DNA sequence: TGTGCCAGCAGTTTTCCCGGTTATCAGCCCCAGCATTTT.

The chain joins TRBV6-5 to TRBJ2-1; no clear D gene. This CDR3 is built from 15 residues. V was clipped by 3 bases and J by 2 bases, with 11 bases between them. Germline assignment: CDR1 MNHEY and CDR2 SVGAGI. Here the CDR3 DNA reads TGTGCCAGCAGTTATGGCCCCTCGACCTACAATGAGCAGTTCTTC. It is translated as CASSYGPSTYNEQFF.

The chain has TRBV5-6 and TRBJ1-4, with no clear D. Germline V gene data show CDR1 as SGHDT and CDR2 as YYEEEE. V gave up 0 bases and J gave up 4 bases, with 7 bases separating them. The CDR3 is 14 amino acids. The CDR3 spells CASSLAGLNEKLFF. For the CDR3, the DNA is TGTGCCAGCAGCTTGGCCGGACTTAATGAAAAACTGTTTTTT.

This clone was counted once. The chain combines TRBV11-2 with TRBJ1-2, with D possibly matching TRBD1 (5 bases). Germline V lookup: CDR1 SGHAT, CDR2 FQNNGV. The V and J ends lost 1 base and 6 bases respectively, with 12 bases between them. This CDR3 comprises 14 residues. The CDR3 region has the DNA TGTGCCAGCAGCTTAGGGCAAGGGGCAGATGGCTACACCTTC. It is translated as CASSLGQGADGYTF. Full variable domain (missing parts from reference TRBV11-2 and TRBJ1-2): EAGVAQSPRYKIIEKRQSVAFWCNPISGHATLYWYQQILGQGPKLLIQFQNNGVVDDSQLPKDRFSAERLKGVDSTLKIQPAKLEDSAVYLCASSLGQGADGYTFGSGTRLTVV.

A few counts support this clone. The chain joins TRBV11-3 to TRBJ2-7; possible D gene TRBD1, 6 bases. Trimming shortened V by 5 bases and J by 2 bases, and 19 bases separated the two germline ends. Germline assignment: CDR1 SGHNT and CDR2 YENEEA. The CDR3 consists of 16 residues. The CDR3 bases are TGTGCCAGCAGCCCAAACAGGGCAGGGAAGACCTACGAGCAGTACTTC. This sequence encodes CASSPNRAGKTYEQYF.

This chain joins TRBV6-6 and TRBJ2-3; the match to TRBD2 covers 11 bases. V was clipped by 4 bases and J by 4 bases; unmatched bases: 7. CDR3 length equals 16 residues. CDR1 and CDR2 from the germline V gene are MNHNY and SVGAGI (reference sequence). The CDR3 here is CASSSASGGSADTQYF. The DNA of the CDR3 is TGTGCCAGCAGTTCTGCTAGCGGGGGGTCCGCAGATACGCAGTATTTT.

This chain joins TRBV3-1 (or the pseudogene TRBV3-2) and TRBJ2-6; D may be TRBD2 (5 bases). The germline V and J ends were trimmed by 5 bases and 0 bases, with 14 bases remaining between them. The CDR3 consists of 17 residues. Per germline, CDR1 LGHDT and CDR2 YNNKEL (reference sequence). CDR3 amino acids: CASSSQRGSSGANVLTF. In DNA, the CDR3 is TGTGCCAGCAGCTCCCAACGGGGTTCCTCTGGGGCCAACGTCCTGACTTTC.

This clone was seen only once. V is TRBV7-6 and J is TRBJ1-5, with 8 bases that match TRBD1. V gave up 3 bases and J gave up 4 bases; unmatched junction bases: 5. Germline loops: CDR1 SGHVS, CDR2 FNYEAQ. The CDR3 is 15 amino acids. The CDR3 coding sequence is TGTGCCAGCAGCTTTGGACAGGGAAGAAATCAGCCCCAGCATTTT. Its translation is CASSFGQGRNQPQHF.

This chain joins TRBV29-1 and TRBJ2-3; D is possibly TRBD1 (6 bases). V dropped 4 bases and J dropped 0 bases, with 20 bases sitting between them. From germline, CDR1 is SQVTM and CDR2 ANQGSEA. The CDR3 is 17 amino acids. The CDR3 is CSVVKDSPGQSTDTQYF. The CDR3 bases are TGCAGCGTTGTCAAGGACAGCCCGGGACAAAGCACAGATACGCAGTATTTT.

V usage is TRBV9 and J usage is TRBJ1-4; D unclear. Trimming removed 0 bases from V and 7 bases from J, with 10 bases in between. CDR1 SGDLS and CDR2 YYNGEE come from the germline V gene. The length of the CDR3 is 14 residues. The DNA for the CDR3 is TGTGCCAGCAGCGTAGGAGGCTCTAGTGAAAAACTGTTTTTT. Amino acid sequence: CASSVGGSSEKLFF.

V and J are TRBV9 and TRBJ1-2; no clear D. The V and J ends lost 0 bases and 0 bases respectively, with 9 bases between them. Germline V gene data show CDR1 as SGDLS and CDR2 as YYNGEE. The length of the CDR3 is 15 residues. The CDR3 bases are TGTGCCAGCAGCGTAGCGGGTGACGCTAACTATGGCTACACCTTC. Translating it yields CASSVAGDANYGYTF.